This entry lists 2 T cell receptor beta chains sequenced from one sample in a study of glioma-infiltrating T cells. Amplification of TCR alpha and beta CDR3 regions from RNA used iRepertoire nested multiplex PCR. TCRdb processed the multiplex PCR reads anew with MiXCR; each CDR3 protein has one entry. The sample lists under 200,000 distinct CDR3 sequences; about 47% were seen once. Sequencing was done on a sample of glioma tissue, nonneoplastic brain tissue, or PBMCs (not recorded which). The receptors originated from a human donor with low-grade glioma or glioblastoma, undergoing nonglioma brain surgery, or in good health (not recorded which).

Note on this clonotype: A much more abundant neighbour one base away suggests this may be a read error. The genes are TRBV6-6 and TRBJ2-5; D is unclear. This CDR3 spans 14 amino acids. CDR1 and CDR2 (germline): MNHNY, SVGAGI (reference sequence). The CDR3 DNA reads TGTGCCAGCAGTATCGACGGAAACCAAGAGGCCCAGTACTTC. This gives the protein CASSIDGNQEAQYF.

By sample fraction, this clonotype is medium-sized. V gene TRBV20-1 combines with J gene TRBJ1-2; TRBD1 is a possible D gene (6 bases). Trimming pared 5 bases from V and 7 bases from J, leaving 11 bases between. CDR3 length: 11 residues. Per the germline V gene, CDR1 is DFQATT and CDR2 is SNEGSKA (reference sequence). Here the CDR3 reads CSAGDTRGYTF. Here the CDR3 DNA reads TGCAGTGCTGGGGACACTCGTGGCTACACCTTC.